Below, 5 T cell receptor beta chains from the same sample are listed, as sequenced in a study of vaccination and CD4 T cells after COVID-19. Regarding treatment: approximately 10-day PBMC culture with coronavirus spike peptide pools or control peptides (ViraFEST assay). With the Oncomine TCR Beta short-read assay, DNA from cultured CD4+ T cells was sequenced. TCRdb re-derived calls from the PCR reads in MiXCR, one entry per CDR3 protein. Of roughly 18,000 distinct CDR3 sequences in the sample, about 73% are singletons; the top ten hold about 5.5%. For these receptors, no antigen is known. Specimen: CD4+ T cells from blood, cultured in vitro. The receptor source for this set is a human donor who had recovered from COVID-19.

The CDR3 sequence: CASSTGYEQYF. The CDR3 nucleotides read TGTGCCAGCAGTACCGGCTACGAGCAGTACTTC. V is TRBV6-1 and J is TRBJ2-7; no clear D gene. Deletions cut 5 bases from V and 3 bases from J, with 5 bases between. The CDR3 extends over 11 amino acids. Germline V gene sequence: CDR1 MNHNS, CDR2 SASEGT.

V usage is TRBV6-4 and J usage is TRBJ1-1; D uncertain. The germline V and J ends were trimmed by 8 bases and 5 bases, with 21 bases remaining between them. The germline V gene encodes CDR1 MRHNA and CDR2 SNTAGT. This CDR3 spans 15 amino acids. Here the CDR3 reads CASRSRGEVGTEAFF. The CDR3 DNA sequence: TGTGCCAGCCGCTCGCGGGGAGAAGTGGGGACTGAAGCTTTCTTT.

This chain connects TRBV6-1 to TRBJ1-3, with 9 bases that match TRBD1. After removal of 7 bases from V and 0 bases from J, the junction contained 13 bases not matched to a gene. CDR3 length: 18 amino acids. CDR1 is MNHNS, CDR2 SASEGT, per germline. CDR3 region: CASKVARWDRASGNTIYF. Written as DNA, the CDR3 is TGTGCCAGCAAAGTAGCACGGTGGGACAGGGCCTCTGGAAACACCATATATTTT.

This sequence joins TRBV24-1 and TRBJ2-7; TRBD1 is a possible D gene (5 bases). The V and J ends lost 6 bases and 6 bases respectively, with 14 bases between them. Looked up from germline, CDR1 is KGHDR and CDR2 is SFDVKD. This CDR3 region has 13 residues. As DNA, the CDR3 is TGTGCCACCAGTAACCGACAGATCACCGAGCAGTACTTC. Translated, it gives CATSNRQITEQYF.

V gene TRBV4-3 combines with J gene TRBJ1-6; possible D gene TRBD1, 6 bases. The V gene lost 2 bases and the J gene lost 0 bases, with 14 bases spanning the gap. Germline V CDR1 and CDR2: LGHNA, YSLEER. The CDR3 spans 18 residues. The CDR3 spells CASSQFLQGSSYNSPLHF. The CDR3 nucleotides read TGCGCCAGCAGCCAATTCCTACAGGGTAGCTCCTATAATTCACCCCTCCACTTT.